The 24 T cell receptor beta chains in this list originate from one sample, sequenced in a study of T cell responses to AZD1222 COVID-19 vaccine. Assay: immunoSEQ multiplex PCR; the TCRdb copy retains only in-frame clones and omits some. This sample has tens of thousands of clones, with more than 85% found just once. Sequenced here: peripheral blood, sampled on day 0 of AZD1222 vaccination. These receptors were taken from an adult in good health.

Remarks on this clone: The same CDR3 also results from other DNA sequences found in this sample. This chain joins TRBV9 and TRBJ2-2, with TRBD1 identical over 11 bases. Germline V gene lookup returns CDR1 SGDLS and CDR2 YYNGEE. This CDR3 is built from 16 residues. V was clipped by 3 bases and J by 5 bases; unmatched bases: 6. The CDR3 DNA follows: TGTGCCAGCAGCGCTGGACAGGGGGCACTAACCGGGGAGCTGTTTTTT. Its translation: CASSAGQGALTGELFF. Looking up the rest from reference TRBV9 and TRBJ2-2 gives the full variable domain: DSGVTQTPKHLITATGQRVTLRCSPRSGDLSVYWYQQSLDQGLQFLIQYYNGEERAKGNILERFSAQQFPDLHSELNLSSLELGDSALYFCASSAGQGALTGELFFGEGSRLTVL.

This chain uses TRBV6-6 with TRBJ1-5, with 8 positions matching TRBD1. The CDR3 is made up of 13 amino acids. After removal of 7 bases from V and 3 bases from J, the junction contained 2 bases not matched to a gene. CDR1 and CDR2 from the germline V gene are MNHNY and SVGAGI (reference sequence). Here the CDR3 reads CASKTGVNQPQHF. The CDR3 nucleotides are TGTGCCAGCAAGACAGGGGTCAATCAGCCCCAGCATTTT.

The J gene is TRBJ1-4, the V gene TRBV18; tentatively, D is TRBD1 (6 bases). This CDR3 is built from 13 residues. Germline V lookup: CDR1 KGHSH, CDR2 LQKENI. V was trimmed by 1 base and J by 8 bases, leaving 8 bases between them. In DNA, the CDR3 is TGTGCCAGCTCACCACGAGGACAGGAAAAACTGTTTTTT. Residues: CASSPRGQEKLFF.

The V and J genes are TRBV7-3 and TRBJ2-1; D ambiguous. This CDR3 comprises 13 residues. Germline V CDR1 and CDR2: SGHTA, FQGTGA. V lost 2 bases and J 5 bases, leaving 7 bases between the germline ends. CDR3 nucleotides: TGTGCCAGCAGCTTAGGCCCAAACAATGAGCAGTTCTTC. Its protein product is CASSLGPNNEQFF.

The chain links TRBV7-9 to TRBJ2-3; 10 bases match TRBD1. Germline lookup yields CDR1 SEHNR and CDR2 FQNEAQ (reference sequence). This CDR3 is built from 16 residues. The V segment lost 8 bases and the J segment 6 bases; nucleotides outside the gene matches: 14. Here the CDR3 reads CASGSPDRGRADTQYF. The CDR3 DNA follows: TGTGCCAGCGGCTCACCCGACAGGGGGCGAGCGGATACGCAGTATTTT.

J is TRBJ1-2 and V is TRBV29-1; tentatively, D is TRBD1 (5 bases). The CDR3 length is 11 residues. With 7 bases removed from V and 4 bases from J, the gap between germline ends came to 10 bases. Germline-derived CDR1 and CDR2 are SQVTM and ANQGSEA. The CDR3 sequence: CSGAGFYGYTF. CDR3 bases: TGCAGCGGTGCAGGGTTCTATGGCTACACCTTC.

About this clone: This sample also contains other DNA sequences that code for the same CDR3. DNA for the CDR3: TGTGCCAGCAGCTCCAGGGGGCTCGGGAATCAGCCCCAGCATTTT. Translated: CASSSRGLGNQPQHF. The J gene is TRBJ1-5, the V gene TRBV7-8, with 8 bases fitting TRBD1. The CDR3 runs 15 residues. V trimming: 4 bases; J trimming: 4 bases; junction bases outside the gene matches: 6. Looked up from germline, CDR1 is SGHVS and CDR2 is FQNEAQ. Complete variable domain (other parts from reference TRBV7-8 and TRBJ1-5): GAGVSQSPRYKVAKRGQDVALRCDPISGHVSLFWYQQALGQGPEFLTYFQNEAQLDKSGLPSDRFFAERPEGSVSTLKIQRTQQEDSAVYLCASSSRGLGNQPQHFGDGTRLSIL.

The genes are TRBV7-9 and TRBJ2-7; TRBD1 aligns across 7 bases. Germline CDR1 reads SEHNR; CDR2 reads FQNEAQ (reference sequence). V was pared by 5 bases and J by 2 bases, with 6 bases of the junction left unmatched. This CDR3 region has 14 residues. CDR3 in DNA: TGTGCCAGCAGCCCCGGGACAGCCACCTACGAGCAGTACTTC. Translating it yields CASSPGTATYEQYF.

This clone was seen more than once but under ten times. This chain links TRBV4-1 with TRBJ1-4; D is unresolved. V lost 5 bases to trimming and J lost 0 bases, with 7 bases between them. This CDR3 is built from 14 residues. Germline lookup yields CDR1 MGHRA and CDR2 YSYEKL. The CDR3 region is CASSKTATNEKLFF. The CDR3 nucleotides are TGCGCCAGCAGCAAGACTGCAACTAATGAAAAACTGTTTTTT.

The rearrangement joins TRBV28 to TRBJ1-6, with D possibly TRBD1 on 5 matching bases. V was cut by 7 bases and J by 12 bases, with 13 bases left in between. CDR1 is MDHEN, CDR2 SYDVKM, per germline. This CDR3 is 12 amino acids long. The CDR3 bases are TGTGCCAGCAACCCAGGGTATAGACCCCTCCACTTT. Translating it yields CASNPGYRPLHF. The full variable domain, rest sourced from reference TRBV28 and TRBJ1-6, is DVKVTQSSRYLVKRTGEKVFLECVQDMDHENMFWYRQDPGLGLRLIYFSYDVKMKEKGDIPEGYSVSREKKERFSLILESASTNQTSMYLCASNPGYRPLHFGNGTRLTVT.

Concerning this clone itself: This specimen includes other DNA sequences encoding the same CDR3. The chain carries TRBV5-1 and TRBJ2-5; D ambiguous. CDR1 and CDR2 (germline): SGHRS, YFSETQ. Trimming pared 2 bases from V and 3 bases from J, leaving 2 bases between. The CDR3 runs 11 residues. The CDR3 sequence: CASSLEETQYF. The CDR3 DNA reads TGCGCCAGCAGCTTAGAAGAGACCCAGTACTTC.

Written as DNA, the CDR3 is TGTGCCAGCAGTTATGGACAGCAGTACAATGAGCAGTTCTTC. This codes for CASSYGQQYNEQFF. The V call is TRBV6-2 or TRBV6-3, the J call TRBJ2-1, with D perhaps TRBD1 (6 bases). Trimming took 3 bases from V and 4 from J, leaving 10 bases between them. CDR3 length equals 14 residues. Germline V gene lookup returns CDR1 MNHEY and CDR2 SVGEGT.

This sequence joins TRBV28 and TRBJ1-3; D unclear. Germline V gives CDR1 MDHEN, CDR2 SYDVKM. The CDR3 totals 16 residues. Trimming removed 6 bases at V and 0 bases at J, with 15 bases between. The CDR3 DNA reads as TGTGCCAGCAGATCGGACCGACGGGCCTCTGGAAACACCATATATTTT. Its protein is CASRSDRRASGNTIYF.

The J gene is TRBJ1-2, the V gene TRBV6-1; possibly TRBD1 for D (6 bases). The CDR3 has 14 residues. The V end lost 3 bases, the J end lost 4 bases, and 12 bases lay between the germline ends. Germline assignment: CDR1 MNHNS and CDR2 SASEGT. CDR3 sequence reads: CASSDLGGGYGYTF. The CDR3 DNA is TGTGCCAGCAGTGATCTCGGGGGCGGCTATGGCTACACCTTC.

This clone has only a few counts. The J gene is TRBJ2-7, the V gene TRBV28; TRBD1 matches at 8 bases. Germline V gene sequence: CDR1 MDHEN, CDR2 SYDVKM. The junction had 17 bases not matched to a gene; V was cut back by 4 bases and J by 6 bases. The CDR3 contains 17 residues. CDR3 loop: CASSSLRRTGTASEQYF. DNA of the CDR3: TGTGCCAGCAGTTCGCTAAGGCGGACAGGGACCGCCTCCGAGCAGTACTTC.

This rearrangement joins TRBV7-6 to TRBJ1-2, with D perhaps matching TRBD1 (6 bases). The length of the CDR3 is 15 residues. Trimming stripped 5 bases from V and 4 bases from J, with 17 bases between. Germline V CDR1 and CDR2: SGHVS, FNYEAQ. CDR3 sequence: CASSPKQGQGYGYTF. CDR3 bases: TGTGCCAGCAGCCCAAAACAGGGCCAGGGCTATGGCTACACCTTC.

This rearrangement joins TRBV6-2 or TRBV6-3 to TRBJ1-1; D remains ambiguous. Trimming pared 6 bases from V and 4 bases from J, leaving 24 bases between. Germline V gene data show CDR1 as MNHEY and CDR2 as SVGEGT. The length of the CDR3 is 17 residues. The CDR3 here is CASSPLTAGTRGTEAFF. As DNA, the CDR3 is TGTGCCAGCAGCCCCCTAACCGCAGGCACGCGGGGCACTGAAGCTTTCTTT.

V is TRBV6-4 and J is TRBJ2-3; perhaps TRBD2 as D (7 bases). Germline CDR1 and CDR2: MRHNA and SNTAGT. This CDR3 has 15 residues. The V gene lost 0 bases and the J gene lost 5 bases, with 12 bases spanning the gap. CDR3 DNA sequence: TGTGCCAGCAGTGACTCTGGGGGCGGGGGAGATACGCAGTATTTT. It encodes CASSDSGGGGDTQYF.

The rearrangement joins TRBV27 to TRBJ2-7; 10 bases map to TRBD2. Germline CDR1 is MNHEY and CDR2 is SMNVEV (reference sequence). The V segment lost 2 bases and the J segment 3 bases; nucleotides outside the gene matches: 4. The CDR3 is made up of 15 amino acids. The CDR3 region has the DNA TGTGCCAGCAGTTTACGTAGCGGGAGGATCTACGAGCAGTACTTC. It encodes CASSLRSGRIYEQYF.

This chain connects TRBV11-3 to TRBJ1-4; maybe TRBD1 (6 bases). The germline V and J ends were trimmed by 0 bases and 0 bases, with 11 bases remaining between them. The length of the CDR3 is 17 residues. CDR1 is SGHNT, CDR2 YENEEA, per germline. The CDR3 bases are TGTGCCAGCAGCTTAGAGGGGACACCAGCAACTAATGAAAAACTGTTTTTT. This gives the protein CASSLEGTPATNEKLFF.

This clone was counted once. J is TRBJ2-2 and V is TRBV5-1, with D possibly matching TRBD2 (6 bases). Germline V lookup: CDR1 SGHRS, CDR2 YFSETQ. The germline V and J ends were trimmed by 0 bases and 6 bases, with 12 bases remaining between them. The CDR3 has 15 amino acids. This chain's CDR3 is CASSLVVGGAGELFF. CDR3 coding DNA: TGCGCCAGCAGCTTGGTGGTAGGAGGGGCCGGGGAGCTGTTTTTT.

This clone is categorized as medium-sized. Other DNA sequences in this sample translate to the same CDR3. J is TRBJ2-7 and V is TRBV28, with D unresolved. V was trimmed by 2 bases and J by 1 base, leaving 6 bases between them. CDR1 MDHEN and CDR2 SYDVKM come from the germline V gene. This CDR3 has 13 residues. The CDR3 DNA reads TGTGCCAGCAGTTTAGGGGTTTCCTACGAGCAGTACTTC. Residues: CASSLGVSYEQYF.

The chain is built from TRBV3-1 (or the pseudogene TRBV3-2) and TRBJ1-2; 11 bases agree with TRBD1. The CDR3 covers 13 residues. Looked up from germline, CDR1 is LGHDT and CDR2 is YNNKEL (reference sequence). With V trimmed by 2 bases and J by 8 bases, 1 base remained unmatched. CDR3 sequence (DNA): TGTGCCAGCAGCCAAAGGACAGGGGGCGGCTACACCTTC. Encoded protein: CASSQRTGGGYTF.

The rearrangement joins TRBV4-2 to TRBJ1-4; D call uncertain. Germline V CDR1 and CDR2: LGHNA, YNFKEQ. Deletions cut 0 bases from V and 0 bases from J, with 11 bases between. This CDR3 has 17 residues. The DNA of the CDR3 is TGTGCCAGCAGCCAAGATTCGTTGGGTGCAACTAATGAAAAACTGTTTTTT. Translation: CASSQDSLGATNEKLFF.